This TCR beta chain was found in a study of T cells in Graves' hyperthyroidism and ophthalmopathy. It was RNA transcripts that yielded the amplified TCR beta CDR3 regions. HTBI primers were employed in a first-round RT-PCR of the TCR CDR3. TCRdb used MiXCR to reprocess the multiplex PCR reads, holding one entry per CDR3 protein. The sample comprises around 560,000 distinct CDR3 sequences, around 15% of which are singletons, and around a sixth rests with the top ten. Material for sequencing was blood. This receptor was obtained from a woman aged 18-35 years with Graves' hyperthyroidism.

CDR3 bases: TGTGCCAGCAGTTTGAGGACGATCCGATCCGGGGAGCTGTTTTTT. Amino acid sequence: CASSLRTIRSGELFF. The rearrangement links TRBV12-3 or TRBV12-4 to TRBJ2-2, with D hard to call. The CDR3 extends over 15 amino acids. Trimming shortened V by 3 bases and J by 6 bases, and 14 bases separated the two germline ends.